This record concerns one T cell receptor (beta chain) sequence. Its antigen is currently unknown. cDNA synthesis used the whole RNA isolate, giving expressed TCRB sequences. Measured with immunoSEQ multiplex PCR; TCRdb has only the in-frame clones, and not every one. The table includes roughly 220,000 clones, under 20% detected once. The data belong to a study of beta chain features in type 1 diabetes. The CDR3 sequence is 16 residues long. Looked up from germline, CDR1 is MGHRA and CDR2 is YSYEKL. V gave up 0 bases and J gave up 0 bases; unmatched junction bases: 5. Study results and limitations: PCR could preferentially amplify shorter templates, alike in patients and controls. Moderately but significantly shorter TCRB CDR3s were found in Type 1 diabetes patients in all four CD4+ subsets.

Material for sequencing was naive CD4+ T cells from blood. The sequence came from a man aged 25-45 years with type 1 diabetes. This chain links TRBV4-1 with TRBJ2-7, with 7 bases identical to TRBD2. CDR3 region: CASSQDRASGSYEQYF. The CDR3 nucleotides are TGCGCCAGCAGCCAAGATCGGGCTAGCGGCTCCTACGAGCAGTACTTC.